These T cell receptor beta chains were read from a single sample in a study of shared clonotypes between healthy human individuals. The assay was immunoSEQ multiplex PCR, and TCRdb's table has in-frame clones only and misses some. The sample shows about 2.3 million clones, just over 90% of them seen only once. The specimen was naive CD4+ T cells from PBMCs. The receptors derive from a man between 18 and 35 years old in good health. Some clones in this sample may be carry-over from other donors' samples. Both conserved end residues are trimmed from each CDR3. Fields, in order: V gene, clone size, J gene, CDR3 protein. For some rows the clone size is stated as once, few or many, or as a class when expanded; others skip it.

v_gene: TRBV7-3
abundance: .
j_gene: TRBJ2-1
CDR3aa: ASSPDRFSGRESNEQF

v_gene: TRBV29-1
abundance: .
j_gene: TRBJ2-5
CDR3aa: SVVPGPSETQY

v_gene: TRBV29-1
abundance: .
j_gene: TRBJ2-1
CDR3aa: SVDSSGTYEQF

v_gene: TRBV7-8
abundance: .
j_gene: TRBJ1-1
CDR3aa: ASSLARIQGNMNTEAF

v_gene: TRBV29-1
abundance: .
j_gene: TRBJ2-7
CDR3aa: SVVAGSYEQY

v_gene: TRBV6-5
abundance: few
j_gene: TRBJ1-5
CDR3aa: ASSGGQLGNQPQH

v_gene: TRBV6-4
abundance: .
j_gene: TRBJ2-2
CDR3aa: ASRDRGFTGELF

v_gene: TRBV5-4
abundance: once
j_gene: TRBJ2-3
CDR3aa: ASSSEGDTQY

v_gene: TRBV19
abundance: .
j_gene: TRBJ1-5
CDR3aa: ASSRLNNQPQH

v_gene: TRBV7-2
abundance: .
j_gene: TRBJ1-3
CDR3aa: ASSLGAKGPSGNTIY

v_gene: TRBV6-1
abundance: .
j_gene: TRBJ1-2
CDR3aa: ASSTGMGGYT

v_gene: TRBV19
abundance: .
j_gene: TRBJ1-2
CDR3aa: ASSIGGSHYGYT

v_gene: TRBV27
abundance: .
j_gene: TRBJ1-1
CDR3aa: ASSSTGATSVNTEAF

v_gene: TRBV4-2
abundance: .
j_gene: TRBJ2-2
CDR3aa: ASSQDVTSGRANPGELF

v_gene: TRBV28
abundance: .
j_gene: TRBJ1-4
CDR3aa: ASSLNKGRPATNEKLF

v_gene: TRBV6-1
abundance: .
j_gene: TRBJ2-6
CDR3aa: ASRGLGRANVLT

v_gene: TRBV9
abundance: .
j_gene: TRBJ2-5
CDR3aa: ASSVEETQY

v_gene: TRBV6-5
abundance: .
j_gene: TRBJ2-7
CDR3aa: ASSQLAGGSYEQY

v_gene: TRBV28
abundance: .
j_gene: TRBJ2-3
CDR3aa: ASSQLAGGTDTQY

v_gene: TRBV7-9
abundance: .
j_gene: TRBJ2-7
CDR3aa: ASSFSGQGLGEQY

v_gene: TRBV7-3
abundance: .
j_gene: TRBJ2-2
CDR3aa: ASSPRPGSGGELF

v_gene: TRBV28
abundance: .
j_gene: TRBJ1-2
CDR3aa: ASSLTGTGAGYT